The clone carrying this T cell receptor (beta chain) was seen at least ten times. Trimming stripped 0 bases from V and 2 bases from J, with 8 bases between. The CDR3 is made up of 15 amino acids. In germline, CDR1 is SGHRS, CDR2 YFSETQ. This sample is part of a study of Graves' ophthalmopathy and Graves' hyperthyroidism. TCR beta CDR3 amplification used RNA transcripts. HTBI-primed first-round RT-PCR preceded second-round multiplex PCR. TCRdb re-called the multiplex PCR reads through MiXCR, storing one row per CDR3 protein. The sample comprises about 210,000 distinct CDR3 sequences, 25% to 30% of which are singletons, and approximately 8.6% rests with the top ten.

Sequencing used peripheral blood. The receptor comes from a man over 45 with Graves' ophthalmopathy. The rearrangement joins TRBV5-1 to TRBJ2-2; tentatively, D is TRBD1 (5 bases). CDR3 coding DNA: TGCGCCAGCAGCTTGGACAGGTACAACACCGGGGAGCTGTTTTTT. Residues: CASSLDRYNTGELFF.